The 30 T cell receptor beta chains listed next were all sequenced from one sample in a study of blood T cell repertoires in COVID-19. Sequencing used immunoSEQ multiplex PCR; TCRdb keeps in-frame clones, though not all of them. The profile shows roughly 36,000 clones, over 85% of them singletons. The specimen was peripheral blood. These receptors were collected from a human donor with active COVID-19. The donor label of this sample is uncertain.

This CDR3 reads CASSLGDRRKETQYF. CDR3 in DNA: TGTGCCAGCAGCTTAGGAGACAGGAGAAAAGAGACCCAGTACTTC. The chain recombines TRBV7-2 with TRBJ2-5; D may be TRBD1 (6 bases). The V gene lost 1 base and the J gene lost 3 bases, with 12 bases spanning the gap. This CDR3 has 15 residues. CDR1 and CDR2 (germline): SGHTA, FQGNSA. Combining the CDR3 with reference TRBV7-2 and TRBJ2-5 gives the whole variable domain GAGVSQSPSNKVTEKGKDVELRCDPISGHTALYWYRQSLGQGLEFLIYFQGNSAPDKSGLPSDRFSAERTGGSVSTLTIQRTQQEDSAVYLCASSLGDRRKETQYFGPGTRLLVL.

This rearrangement joins TRBV12-3 or TRBV12-4 to TRBJ1-1; D might be TRBD1 (5 bases). This CDR3 region has 11 residues. V was clipped by 6 bases and J by 11 bases, with 13 bases between them. The CDR3 is CASSEGVRAFF. CDR3 bases: TGTGCCAGCAGCGAAGGGGTCAGGGCTTTCTTT.

V gene TRBV5-1 combines with J gene TRBJ1-1, with 8 bases matching TRBD1. V shed 4 bases and J 1 base; nucleotides not matched to a gene: 6. This CDR3 is 15 amino acids long. Looked up from germline, CDR1 is SGHRS and CDR2 is YFSETQ. In DNA, the CDR3 is TGCGCCAGCAGCCTACTAGGACAGGGGAACACTGAAGCTTTCTTT. Protein sequence: CASSLLGQGNTEAFF.

The rearrangement uses TRBV5-4 and TRBJ2-1; D possibly corresponds to TRBD1 (6 bases). Germline V gives CDR1 SGHNT, CDR2 YYREEE (reference sequence). CDR3 length: 15 amino acids. V was clipped by 2 bases and J by 1 base, with 10 bases between them. CDR3 DNA sequence: TGTGCCAGCAGCTTTTGGGACAAGTCCTACAATGAGCAGTTCTTC. Translated: CASSFWDKSYNEQFF. Using reference TRBV5-4 and TRBJ2-1 for the parts outside the CDR3, the full variable domain is ETGVTQSPTHLIKTRGQQVTLRCSSQSGHNTVSWYQQALGQGPQFIFQYYREEENGRGNFPPRFSGLQFPNYSSELNVNALELDDSALYLCASSFWDKSYNEQFFGPGTRLTVL.

The V call is TRBV28, the J call TRBJ2-7; unclear D gene. CDR1 is MDHEN and CDR2 is SYDVKM in the germline V gene. Trimming removed 5 bases at V and 3 bases at J, with 11 bases between. This CDR3 is built from 13 residues. Here the CDR3 reads CASSTPLIYEQYF. The CDR3 bases are TGTGCCAGCAGTACTCCCCTTATCTACGAGCAGTACTTC.

The rearrangement links TRBV7-2 to TRBJ2-7; TRBD1 aligns across 7 bases. Germline loops: CDR1 SGHTA, CDR2 FQGNSA. V lost 5 bases and J lost 2; bases outside the gene matches: 9. The CDR3 is 15 residues long. The CDR3 sequence: CASSPQKGQPYEQYF. The CDR3 region has the DNA TGTGCCAGCAGCCCACAGAAGGGACAGCCCTACGAGCAGTACTTC. The entire variable domain, with the rest obtained from reference TRBV7-2 and TRBJ2-7, is as follows: GAGVSQSPSNKVTEKGKDVELRCDPISGHTALYWYRQSLGQGLEFLIYFQGNSAPDKSGLPSDRFSAERTGGSVSTLTIQRTQQEDSAVYLCASSPQKGQPYEQYFGPGTRLTVT.

For the CDR3, the DNA is TGTGCCAGCAGCGTCAATTCGGACAGAAACACCGGGGAGCTGTTTTTT. This encodes CASSVNSDRNTGELFF. The J gene is TRBJ2-2, the V gene TRBV11-3; possibly TRBD1 for D (6 bases). CDR3 length: 16 residues. The ends were cut back, 5 bases at V and 2 bases at J, with 15 bases in the middle. The germline V gene has CDR1 SGHNT and CDR2 YENEEA.

This clone was seen a single time. CDR3: CASSPRTSGSYEQYF. CDR3 DNA sequence: TGTGCCAGCAGCCCCCGGACTAGCGGGAGCTACGAGCAGTACTTC. The chain couples TRBV3-1 (or the pseudogene TRBV3-2) to TRBJ2-7; the match to TRBD2 covers 13 bases. The CDR3 sequence is 15 residues long. The ends lost 4 bases at V and 3 bases at J; junction bases unmatched: 3. The germline V gene encodes CDR1 LGHDT and CDR2 YNNKEL (reference sequence).

The V call is TRBV28, the J call TRBJ1-2, with D hard to call. Germline V lookup: CDR1 MDHEN, CDR2 SYDVKM. Trimming stripped 8 bases from V and 6 bases from J, with 25 bases between. CDR3 length: 16 amino acids. CDR3 nucleotide sequence: TGTGCCAGCGGTGATGGACTATCGATAATAGGCCATGGCTACACCTTC. This codes for CASGDGLSIIGHGYTF.

The genes are TRBV6-5 and TRBJ2-7; 9 bases match TRBD1. The CDR3 covers 16 residues. V dropped 0 bases and J dropped 4; count of bases not matched to a gene: 7. Germline assignment: CDR1 MNHEY and CDR2 SVGAGI. CDR3 region: CASSYSTGGFWYEQYF. DNA of the CDR3: TGTGCCAGCAGTTACTCTACAGGGGGCTTTTGGTACGAGCAGTACTTC.

The gene calls are TRBV6-2 or TRBV6-3 and TRBJ1-5, with a possible D match to TRBD1 (6 bases). The germline gives CDR1 MNHEY, CDR2 SVGEGT. V was pared by 5 bases and J by 3 bases, with 20 bases between. The CDR3 runs to 17 residues. CDR3 sequence (DNA): TGTGCCAGCAGTCGGATACCGGCAGGGGCGTACAATCAGCCCCAGCATTTT. It translates to CASSRIPAGAYNQPQHF.

With respect to this clone: At one end the junction does not follow the germline gene, possibly because of a read error. J is TRBJ2-7 and V is TRBV2, with TRBD1 matching 9 bases. This CDR3 has 12 amino acids. Germline CDR1 SNHLY, CDR2 FYNNEI. CDR3 sequence: CASSDSPGTGNF. The CDR3 nucleotides read TGTGCCAGCAGTGATTCCCCCGGGACAGGGAATTTC.

The chain carries TRBV10-3 and TRBJ1-2, with 9 bases lining up with TRBD1. With 7 bases clipped from V and 6 bases from J, the junction kept 12 bases outside the gene matches. The CDR3 is made up of 15 amino acids. CDR1 is ENHRY and CDR2 is SYGVKD in the germline V gene. The CDR3 is CAINIRQGEEDGYTF. The CDR3, as DNA: TGTGCCATCAACATAAGACAGGGGGAAGAGGATGGCTACACCTTC.

The V and J genes are TRBV12-5 and TRBJ1-1; no clear D gene. Germline loops: CDR1 LGHNT, CDR2 FRNRAP. This CDR3 comprises 14 residues. V lost 6 bases and J lost 8, with 19 bases in between. The CDR3 nucleotides are TGTGCTAGTGGCGGGCCCCAAGGGAGGTCGGAAGCTTTCTTT. It is translated as CASGGPQGRSEAFF. Full variable domain (outside the CDR3, taken from reference TRBV12-5 and TRBJ1-1): DARVTQTPRHKVTEMGQEVTMRCQPILGHNTVFWYRQTMMQGLELLAYFRNRAPLDDSGMPKDRFSAEMPDATLATLKIQPSEPRDSAVYFCASGGPQGRSEAFFGQGTRLTVV.

The chain employs TRBV2 and TRBJ2-4; tentative D call: TRBD2 (6 bases). Germline assignment: CDR1 SNHLY and CDR2 FYNNEI. The CDR3 extends over 15 amino acids. V was trimmed by 4 bases and J by 0 bases, leaving 10 bases between them. CDR3 protein: CASSGGELAKNIQYF. As DNA, the CDR3 is TGTGCCAGCAGTGGGGGGGAGTTAGCCAAAAACATTCAGTACTTC.

The chain is built from TRBV5-1 and TRBJ2-3, with TRBD1 matching 7 bases. The length of the CDR3 is 13 residues. The germline V gene encodes CDR1 SGHRS and CDR2 YFSETQ. The V segment lost 9 bases and the J segment 5 bases; nucleotides outside the gene matches: 9. CDR3 coding DNA: TGCGCCACCGCTACAGGGGTTGTAGATACGCAGTATTTT. It codes for CATATGVVDTQYF.

This clone was detected once. This chain joins TRBV9 and TRBJ2-1, with 9 bases matching TRBD2. CDR1 and CDR2 (germline): SGDLS, YYNGEE. The J segment lost 5 bases and the V segment lost 0 bases, leaving 12 bases of the junction unmatched. The CDR3 spans 18 residues. CDR3 sequence: CASSVVWVTSGQNNEQFF. As DNA, the CDR3 is TGTGCCAGCAGCGTAGTTTGGGTAACTAGCGGGCAGAACAATGAGCAGTTCTTC.

V and J are TRBV11-2 and TRBJ1-6; a weak D match, TRBD1 (5 bases). CDR1 is SGHAT, CDR2 FQNNGV, per germline. V lost 5 bases to trimming and J lost 10 bases, with 21 bases between them. The CDR3 covers 16 residues. CDR3 in amino acids: CASSGRGPGEGSPLHF. CDR3 DNA: TGTGCCAGCAGCGGGCGGGGACCGGGGGAAGGGTCACCCCTCCACTTT.

V and J are TRBV5-1 and TRBJ2-6, with TRBD2 matching over 8 bases. The V gene end was trimmed by 4 bases and the J gene end by 1 base; junction bases not matched to a gene: 10. Germline V gene data show CDR1 as SGHRS and CDR2 as YFSETQ. The CDR3 runs 18 residues. Here the CDR3 reads CASSPNAGGLSGANVLTF. CDR3 nucleotides: TGCGCCAGCAGCCCCAACGCGGGGGGTTTATCTGGGGCCAACGTCCTGACTTTC.

The chain links TRBV4-2 to TRBJ2-3, with D maybe TRBD2 (7 bases). The V end lost 1 base, the J end lost 0 bases, and 14 bases lay between the germline ends. The CDR3 covers 17 residues. CDR1 and CDR2 from the germline V gene are LGHNA and YNFKEQ. The CDR3 protein is CASSQGGGGSSTDTQYF. Here the CDR3 DNA reads TGTGCCAGCAGCCAAGGGGGCGGGGGCTCTAGCACAGATACGCAGTATTTT.

The CDR3 sequence is CASSQGQSDTQYF. The CDR3 DNA follows: TGCGCCAGCAGCCAGGGACAGTCAGATACGCAGTATTTT. The chain recombines TRBV5-1 with TRBJ2-3, with 7 bases lining up with TRBD1. Germline V gives CDR1 SGHRS, CDR2 YFSETQ. The CDR3 sequence is 13 residues long. Unmatched junction bases numbered 3, after V lost 4 bases and J lost 4 bases.

The CDR3 bases are TGTGCCAGCAGCTTGGGTTCGGCGGGATATACATATGAGACCCAGTACTTC. Translating it yields CASSLGSAGYTYETQYF. The gene calls are TRBV7-2 and TRBJ2-5, with D possibly matching TRBD2 (6 bases). V dropped 3 bases and J dropped 5 bases, with 22 bases sitting between them. CDR1 SGHTA and CDR2 FQGNSA come from the germline V gene. This CDR3 spans 17 amino acids.

CDR3 sequence reads: CSASLYNEQFF. CDR3 in DNA: TGCAGTGCTAGCCTATACAATGAGCAGTTCTTC. The chain couples TRBV20-1 to TRBJ2-1, with D unclear. The CDR3 sequence is 11 residues long. Germline V gene data show CDR1 as DFQATT and CDR2 as SNEGSKA (reference sequence). Trimming stripped 3 bases from V and 4 bases from J, with 4 bases between.

In this sample, this clone turned up a few times. The chain carries TRBV27 and TRBJ2-1, with 7 bases identical to TRBD2. The length of the CDR3 is 16 residues. CDR1 is MNHEY and CDR2 is SMNVEV in the germline V gene (reference sequence). The J segment lost 0 bases and the V segment lost 4 bases, leaving 6 bases of the junction unmatched. The CDR3 DNA reads as TGTGCCAGCAGTTCAGACACTAGCGCCTCCTACAATGAGCAGTTCTTC. Protein sequence: CASSSDTSASYNEQFF.

The chain has TRBV27 and TRBJ2-7; 10 nucleotides align to TRBD2. The V gene's germline CDR1 is MNHEY and CDR2 SMNVEV (reference sequence). The J segment lost 6 bases and the V segment lost 10 bases, leaving 24 bases of the junction unmatched. CDR3 size: 18 residues. The CDR3 DNA reads TGTGCCACCGCCGCCCAAATGAGCGGGAGGGCCGTCAGAGGCGAGCAGTACTTC. Translating gives CATAAQMSGRAVRGEQYF.

This clone was seen once. V and J are TRBV7-2 and TRBJ2-7; 9 nucleotides line up with TRBD2. This CDR3 is built from 16 residues. Germline assignment: CDR1 SGHTA and CDR2 FQGNSA. The trim removed 2 bases at V and 4 bases at J, leaving 9 bases unmatched. CDR3 sequence reads: CASSLSPASGAYEQYF. The CDR3 region has the DNA TGTGCCAGCAGCTTAAGTCCGGCTAGCGGGGCTTACGAGCAGTACTTC.

The gene calls are TRBV9 and TRBJ2-3, with a tentative D call TRBD2 (5 bases). The CDR3 is 15 residues long. Per germline, CDR1 SGDLS and CDR2 YYNGEE. V was cut by 0 bases and J by 1 base, with 9 bases left in between. This CDR3 reads CASSVAGSGTDTQYF. In DNA, the CDR3 is TGTGCCAGCAGCGTAGCGGGTAGCGGCACAGATACGCAGTATTTT.

The V and J genes are TRBV29-1 and TRBJ2-7; the D gene is possibly TRBD1 (5 bases). The CDR3 has 13 residues. Trimming took off 4 bases at V and 6 bases at J, with 16 bases between the two ends. The germline gives CDR1 SQVTM, CDR2 ANQGSEA. The CDR3 sequence: CSVGRIPQGEQYF. CDR3 in DNA: TGCAGCGTTGGTAGGATTCCCCAGGGCGAGCAGTACTTC.

The chain couples TRBV7-9 to TRBJ1-6; TRBD1 matches at 8 bases. Germline loops: CDR1 SEHNR, CDR2 FQNEAQ (reference sequence). The CDR3 consists of 14 residues. Germline trimming cut 4 bases from V and 7 bases from J; bases unmatched to any gene: 3. The CDR3 DNA follows: TGTGCCAGCAGCTCGGACAGGGTAAATTCACCCCTCCACTTT. Amino acid sequence: CASSSDRVNSPLHF.

This chain uses TRBV7-9 with TRBJ2-5; 9 nucleotides agree with TRBD2. Trimming cost V 1 base and J 8 bases; bases outside gene matches: 8. The CDR3 has 15 residues. Germline V gene sequence: CDR1 SEHNR, CDR2 FQNEAQ (reference sequence). CDR3 DNA sequence: TGTGCCAGCAGCTTAGTGGCTAGCGGGGCCCCAACCCAGTACTTC. Translated: CASSLVASGAPTQYF.